A single sample gave rise to the 32 T cell receptor beta chains below, sequenced in a study of CD8 T cells in Susac syndrome (dated by TCRdb to between 2018 and 2020). Library generation was performed with the immunoSEQ multiplex PCR assay. RNA was extracted using the RNeasy kit, and about 0.45 to 1 ug of the RNA was reverse transcribed with random hexamers. The raw public data were reprocessed by TCRdb itself: fastp quality trimming at Q25, MiXCR clonotype calling, in-frame beta chains only. Entries are consolidated by CDR3 protein sequence, retaining the most common genes and DNA. Present in this sample are some 190,000 distinct CDR3 sequences, approximately 94% of which were seen just once. Jointly, the top ten make up approximately 0.09% of the sample. Sequenced sample: CD4+ T cells from PBMCs. Source of these receptors: a human donor with multiple sclerosis.

This clonotype was detected a few times. The chain uses TRBV30 and TRBJ2-7; D remains ambiguous. CDR3 size: 12 residues. Germline V gene data show CDR1 as GTSNPN and CDR2 as SVGIG (reference sequence). V dropped 0 bases and J dropped 3 bases, with 6 bases sitting between them. CDR3 in amino acids: CAWSVGGYEQYF. The CDR3 DNA sequence: TGTGCCTGGAGTGTAGGTGGCTACGAGCAGTACTTC.

V usage is TRBV3-1 and J usage is TRBJ2-1, with D hard to call. V dropped 0 bases and J dropped 8 bases, with 11 bases sitting between them. This CDR3 region has 14 residues. From germline, CDR1 is LGHDT and CDR2 YNNKEL (reference sequence). CDR3 in DNA: TGTGCCAGCAGCCAAGATAACCCTAGACATGAGCAGTTCTTC. Translation gives CASSQDNPRHEQFF.

The rearrangement links TRBV7-2 to TRBJ2-5; D possibly corresponds to TRBD1 (6 bases). There are 15 residues in the CDR3. The germline V gene encodes CDR1 SGHTA and CDR2 FQGNSA. Trimming pared 4 bases from V and 0 bases from J, leaving 12 bases between. The CDR3 protein is CASSSGQTYQETQYF. The CDR3 coding sequence is TGTGCCAGCAGCTCTGGACAGACCTACCAAGAGACCCAGTACTTC. The full variable domain, in which reference TRBV7-2 and TRBJ2-5 provide the parts outside the CDR3, is GAGVSQSPSNKVTEKGKDVELRCDPISGHTALYWYRQSLGQGLEFLIYFQGNSAPDKSGLPSDRFSAERTGGSVSTLTIQRTQQEDSAVYLCASSSGQTYQETQYFGPGTRLLVL.

The chain has TRBV2 and TRBJ1-5; 9 nucleotides agree with TRBD1. Per the germline V gene, CDR1 is SNHLY and CDR2 is FYNNEI. CDR3 size: 15 residues. With 7 bases clipped from V and 4 bases from J, the junction kept 8 bases outside the gene matches. CDR3 residues: CASNPGDRENQPQHF. Written as DNA, the CDR3 is TGTGCCAGCAACCCCGGGGACAGGGAGAATCAGCCCCAGCATTTT.

The genes are TRBV20-1 and TRBJ2-5; D call uncertain. The CDR3 has 13 amino acids. V was trimmed by 6 bases and J by 2 bases, leaving 13 bases between them. CDR1 is DFQATT, CDR2 SNEGSKA, per germline (reference sequence). The CDR3, as DNA: TGCAGTGCCTCCAAAGGTCGGCAAGAGACCCAGTACTTC. This translates into CSASKGRQETQYF.

This rearrangement joins TRBV2 to TRBJ2-7; no firm D call. The ends were cut back, 2 bases at V and 0 bases at J, with 2 bases in the middle. This CDR3 is built from 12 residues. Germline V gives CDR1 SNHLY, CDR2 FYNNEI. CDR3 coding DNA: TGTGCCAGCAGTGAATTCTCCTACGAGCAGTACTTC. It codes for CASSEFSYEQYF.

The chain recombines TRBV3-1 with TRBJ2-2; a possible D gene is TRBD2 (6 bases). Germline CDR1 is LGHDT and CDR2 is YNNKEL (reference sequence). V was pared by 1 base and J by 6 bases, with 9 bases between. The CDR3 has 14 residues. In DNA, the CDR3 is TGTGCCAGCAGCCAAGTCCGGGGGTCCGGGGAGCTGTTTTTT. Amino acid sequence: CASSQVRGSGELFF.

This sequence joins TRBV29-1 and TRBJ2-7, with TRBD1 identical over 9 bases. The V and J ends lost 6 bases and 5 bases, in that order; junction bases with no gene match: 5. The CDR3 totals 12 residues. Germline V gene sequence: CDR1 SQVTM, CDR2 ANQGSEA. The CDR3 reads CSVGQGFDEQYF. CDR3 in DNA: TGCAGCGTAGGACAGGGGTTCGACGAGCAGTACTTC.

The rearrangement links TRBV6-5 to TRBJ2-7, with D possibly being TRBD2 (6 bases). The length of the CDR3 is 13 residues. Germline V CDR1 and CDR2: MNHEY, SVGAGI. V was trimmed by 6 bases and J by 3 bases, leaving 12 bases between them. DNA for the CDR3: TGTGCCAGCAGCCGGCCGGGACTCTACGAGCAGTACTTC. Translating it yields CASSRPGLYEQYF.

The chain has TRBV7-9 and TRBJ2-7; perhaps TRBD2 as D (5 bases). The CDR3 runs to 16 residues. V lost 4 bases, J lost 3 bases, and 19 bases lay in between. Looked up from germline, CDR1 is SEHNR and CDR2 is FQNEAQ (reference sequence). CDR3 DNA sequence: TGTGCCAGCAGCTGGGAGAGTGGGGAAGGCATCTACGAGCAGTACTTC. Translating gives CASSWESGEGIYEQYF.

J is TRBJ2-5 and V is TRBV20-1, with 10 bases identical to TRBD1. There are 13 residues in the CDR3. The germline gives CDR1 DFQATT, CDR2 SNEGSKA (reference sequence). Trimming took 5 bases from V and 5 from J; bases not matched to a gene: 5. CDR3 loop: CSAPDRGIETQYF. CDR3 bases: TGCAGTGCTCCGGACAGGGGGATTGAGACCCAGTACTTC.

V usage is TRBV12-3 or TRBV12-4 and J usage is TRBJ2-5; D is uncertain. The CDR3 has 11 residues. V lost 3 bases to trimming and J lost 5 bases, with 4 bases between them. Written as DNA, the CDR3 is TGTGCCAGCAGTTTGGATGAGACCCAGTACTTC. It is translated as CASSLDETQYF.

The V and J genes are TRBV20-1 and TRBJ2-2; 10 nucleotides match TRBD1. This CDR3 has 18 residues. CDR1 is DFQATT and CDR2 is SNEGSKA in the germline V gene (reference sequence). Germline trimming cut 6 bases from V and 4 bases from J; bases unmatched to any gene: 17. The CDR3 DNA follows: TGCAGTGCGCGAGACAGGGGGCGCCTGCAAGACGCCACCGGGGAGCTGTTTTTT. Translated, it gives CSARDRGRLQDATGELFF.

The chain uses TRBV20-1 and TRBJ1-2; D is unresolved. This CDR3 is 13 amino acids long. V was cut by 0 bases and J by 6 bases, with 11 bases left in between. The germline V gene has CDR1 DFQATT and CDR2 SNEGSKA (reference sequence). In DNA, the CDR3 is TGCAGTGCTAGAGATGAATCCGGACATGGCTACACCTTC. This gives the protein CSARDESGHGYTF.

The V call is TRBV7-6, the J call TRBJ1-1, with a possible D match to TRBD1 (5 bases). The CDR3 contains 19 residues. The germline V gene has CDR1 SGHVS and CDR2 FNYEAQ. Trimming took 2 bases from V and 1 from J, leaving 23 bases between them. The CDR3 nucleotides read TGTGCCAGCAGCTTACGCCGGGCAGGGCAAGTTTTTCGGAACACTGAAGCTTTCTTT. It yields the protein CASSLRRAGQVFRNTEAFF.

The sample holds one count of this clonotype. This chain's CDR3 is CSATQTGGRYNEQFF. As DNA, the CDR3 is TGCAGTGCCACACAGACAGGGGGCAGATACAATGAGCAGTTCTTC. V gene TRBV20-1 combines with J gene TRBJ2-1, with 10 bases lining up with TRBD1. Germline lookup yields CDR1 DFQATT and CDR2 SNEGSKA (reference sequence). This CDR3 comprises 15 residues. V lost 6 bases and J lost 4; bases outside the gene matches: 9.

The J gene is TRBJ2-2, the V gene TRBV7-9, with TRBD1 as a possible D gene (6 bases). Germline values: CDR1 SEHNR, CDR2 FQNEAQ (reference sequence). The CDR3 sequence is 15 residues long. V gave up 6 bases and J gave up 0 bases, with 11 bases separating them. The CDR3 region is CASSRSGANTGELFF. The CDR3 region has the DNA TGTGCCAGCAGTCGCTCAGGGGCGAACACCGGGGAGCTGTTTTTT.

This clonotype came up once. The rearrangement joins TRBV30 to TRBJ2-7; D remains unclear. The CDR3 spans 16 residues. Between the trimmed V and J ends, which lost 0 bases and 1 base, there was a span of 16 bases. Germline assignment: CDR1 GTSNPN and CDR2 SVGIG (reference sequence). CDR3 coding DNA: TGTGCCTGGAGTGTACGGAAGACACGAGGATCCTACGAGCAGTACTTC. Its protein is CAWSVRKTRGSYEQYF.

The V and J genes are TRBV7-2 and TRBJ2-7; 9 nucleotides agree with TRBD1. This CDR3 contains 15 residues. V lost 4 bases and J lost 2; bases outside the gene matches: 6. Per germline, CDR1 SGHTA and CDR2 FQGNSA. The CDR3 sequence is CASSSDGTGPYEQYF. The CDR3 region has the DNA TGTGCCAGCAGCTCCGACGGGACAGGGCCCTACGAGCAGTACTTC.

This clonotype was recorded once. The rearrangement uses TRBV12-3 or TRBV12-4 and TRBJ1-5; no definite D call. The CDR3 has 14 amino acids. V dropped 6 bases and J dropped 2 bases, with 11 bases sitting between them. CDR3 in amino acids: CASRFGLGNQPQHF. The DNA for the CDR3 is TGTGCCAGCAGATTTGGATTGGGCAATCAGCCCCAGCATTTT.

The chain combines TRBV7-3 with TRBJ2-5; D remains unclear. The CDR3 is 17 residues long. Germline CDR1 reads SGHTA; CDR2 reads FQGTGA. Between the trimmed V and J ends, which lost 3 bases and 7 bases, there was a span of 24 bases. The CDR3 spells CASSFSVGYGPMGTQYF. CDR3 bases: TGTGCCAGCAGCTTTTCAGTGGGGTACGGCCCCATGGGGACCCAGTACTTC.

The chain combines TRBV3-1 with TRBJ1-2, with TRBD1 matching over 8 bases. Germline V gene sequence: CDR1 LGHDT, CDR2 YNNKEL (reference sequence). V was pared by 6 bases and J by 5 bases, with 8 bases of the junction left unmatched. The CDR3 has 14 residues. This CDR3 reads CASRGQGREYGYTF. The CDR3 DNA reads TGTGCCAGCAGAGGACAGGGAAGAGAATATGGCTACACCTTC.

The V and J genes are TRBV10-3 and TRBJ1-2, with D unclear. V lost 5 bases and J lost 4, with 8 bases in between. Germline CDR1 and CDR2: ENHRY and SYGVKD. CDR3 length equals 12 residues. CDR3 sequence: CAISPGSYGYTF. The CDR3 DNA reads as TGTGCCATCAGTCCCGGGTCCTATGGCTACACCTTC.

The genes are TRBV2 and TRBJ2-1; TRBD1 agrees at 9 bases. The V gene's germline CDR1 is SNHLY and CDR2 FYNNEI. The V and J ends lost 6 bases and 7 bases, in that order; junction bases with no gene match: 13. The CDR3 has 16 residues. The CDR3 reads CASRPGRQGGRNEQFF. The CDR3 region has the DNA TGTGCCAGCAGGCCGGGGAGACAGGGGGGGAGGAATGAGCAGTTCTTC.

CDR3 amino acids: CASTPTASYEQYF. The CDR3 DNA sequence: TGTGCCAGCACACCGACGGCTTCCTACGAGCAGTACTTC. The gene calls are TRBV6-2 or TRBV6-3 and TRBJ2-7; D gene unclear. V was pared by 7 bases and J by 1 base, with 11 bases between. This CDR3 has 13 amino acids. Germline V gene sequence: CDR1 MNHEY, CDR2 SVGEGT.

The chain has TRBV2 and TRBJ2-3, with D unclear. From germline, CDR1 is SNHLY and CDR2 FYNNEI. V shed 8 bases and J shed 3 bases, with 6 bases lying between them. This CDR3 spans 11 amino acids. CDR3 sequence reads: CASGYTDTQYF. The DNA for the CDR3 is TGTGCCAGCGGGTATACAGATACGCAGTATTTT.

This clonotype has only a few counts. This chain uses TRBV11-1 with TRBJ2-7; 7 bases fit TRBD1. CDR1 is SGHAT and CDR2 is FQDESV in the germline V gene (reference sequence). Trimming at V came to 4 bases and at J to 6 bases, leaving 3 bases not matched to a gene. The CDR3 contains 12 residues. This CDR3 is CASSSTGVEQYF. The CDR3 DNA is TGTGCCAGCAGCTCAACAGGGGTCGAGCAGTACTTC.

This chain connects TRBV3-1 to TRBJ2-3, with 7 bases matching TRBD1. V was pared by 3 bases and J by 1 base, with 7 bases of the junction left unmatched. CDR1 is LGHDT and CDR2 is YNNKEL in the germline V gene (reference sequence). This CDR3 is built from 16 residues. The CDR3 spells CASSQRRTGGTDTQYF. CDR3 nucleotide sequence: TGTGCCAGCAGCCAGAGGAGGACAGGCGGCACAGATACGCAGTATTTT.

The V gene is TRBV28, the J gene TRBJ2-3; D is possibly TRBD2 (7 bases). The CDR3 is made up of 16 amino acids. Germline CDR1 MDHEN, CDR2 SYDVKM. V was cut by 4 bases and J by 2 bases, with 16 bases left in between. CDR3 DNA sequence: TGTGCCAGCAGTTCCCCGGGGGGCCCATACACAGATACGCAGTATTTT. Amino acid sequence: CASSSPGGPYTDTQYF.

The chain has TRBV6-2 or TRBV6-3 and TRBJ2-5; the D gene is possibly TRBD2 (7 bases). Germline CDR1 and CDR2: MNHEY and SVGEGT. The CDR3 is made up of 17 amino acids. V lost 0 bases and J 3 bases, leaving 17 bases between the germline ends. The CDR3 bases are TGTGCCAGCAGTTACTCGATTGGCGGGGGCAGGGAAGAGACCCAGTACTTC. Amino acid sequence: CASSYSIGGGREETQYF.

The chain carries TRBV2 and TRBJ1-5; TRBD1 might be the D (6 bases). The CDR3 length is 16 residues. CDR1 SNHLY and CDR2 FYNNEI come from the germline V gene. Deletions cut 1 base from V and 1 base from J, with 11 bases between. CDR3 sequence (DNA): TGTGCCAGCAGTGAAGAGGGGGGGATAAGCAATCAGCCCCAGCATTTT. Translated: CASSEEGGISNQPQHF.

In the case of this clonotype: A read error may produce the germline difference seen at one junction end. This chain connects TRBV29-1 to TRBJ1-1; no firm D call. The CDR3 spans 14 residues. Germline CDR1 is SQVTM and CDR2 is ANQGSEA. This CDR3 is CATRRTLGNPEAFF. CDR3 sequence (DNA): TGCGCCACTAGGCGAACTCTCGGGAACCCTGAAGCTTTCTTT.